The 14 T cell receptor beta chains reported below all come from one sample, sequenced in a study of CD8 T cells in ankylosing spondylitis. TCRdb re-called the 5' RACE reads with MiXCR, one entry per CDR3 protein. This sample has fewer than 350,000 distinct CDR3 sequences; around 10% occur once, and the top ten carry more than 7%. The source material was blood, either unsorted or a sorted T cell fraction (not recorded which). The receptors come from a female donor with ankylosing spondylitis or in good health (not recorded which).

The V gene is TRBV5-1, the J gene TRBJ1-1; possible D gene TRBD1, 5 bases. The length of the CDR3 is 16 residues. Trimming stripped 0 bases from V and 0 bases from J, with 12 bases between. The germline gives CDR1 SGHRS, CDR2 YFSETQ. The CDR3 DNA reads as TGCGCCAGCAGCTTGGGGAGGGGTGGGATGAACACTGAAGCTTTCTTT. Its translation is CASSLGRGGMNTEAFF.

To note about this clonotype: Possible read error: a much larger clone is one base away. The V and J genes are TRBV19 and TRBJ2-1; D might be TRBD1 (6 bases). Germline CDR1 and CDR2: LNHDA and SQIVND (reference sequence). This CDR3 has 14 amino acids. CDR3 sequence reads: CASNRILGHNGQFF. CDR3 nucleotides: TGTGCCAGTAACCGCATATTGGGACACAATGGGCAGTTCTTC.

This clonotype was picked up many times. The V gene is TRBV5-6, the J gene TRBJ1-4; D gene ambiguous. The CDR3 has 14 residues. The V end lost 2 bases, the J end lost 8 bases, and 13 bases lay between the germline ends. Germline V gives CDR1 SGHDT, CDR2 YYEEEE. The CDR3 nucleotides read TGTGCCAGCAGCTTAGTAGCGGCGGAGGAAAAACTGTTTTTT. This encodes CASSLVAAEEKLFF.

There are a few counts of this clonotype. This chain connects TRBV5-5 to TRBJ1-5; D not resolved. The V end was cut by 2 bases, the J end by 2 bases, with 14 bases between. Germline-derived CDR1 and CDR2 are SGHKS and YYEKEE (reference sequence). The CDR3 runs to 16 residues. The CDR3: CASSFYAGSGNQPQHF. The CDR3 DNA sequence: TGTGCCAGCAGCTTCTATGCGGGGTCAGGCAATCAGCCCCAGCATTTT.

This clonotype was seen more than once but under ten times. This chain uses TRBV4-3 with TRBJ2-3; D not certain. V was clipped by 0 bases and J by 0 bases, with 10 bases between them. Germline V gene lookup returns CDR1 LGHNA and CDR2 YSLEER. The CDR3 runs 16 residues. CDR3 DNA sequence: TGCGCCAGCAGCCAAGAGATCGCCGTTAGCACAGATACGCAGTATTTT. This codes for CASSQEIAVSTDTQYF.

This clonotype turned up a few times. The chain is built from TRBV20-1 and TRBJ2-5, with a weak D call TRBD1 (5 bases). Trimming left V 0 bases short and J 0 bases short, with 11 bases between. CDR1 DFQATT and CDR2 SNEGSKA come from the germline V gene (reference sequence). This CDR3 region has 15 residues. CDR3 bases: TGCAGTGCTAGAGATCCCCGGACATACCAAGAGACCCAGTACTTC. Protein: CSARDPRTYQETQYF.

The chain couples TRBV7-9 to TRBJ2-4, with 8 bases lining up with TRBD1. Germline CDR1 reads SEHNR; CDR2 reads FQNEAQ (reference sequence). The J segment lost 3 bases and the V segment lost 5 bases, leaving 6 bases of the junction unmatched. The CDR3 covers 15 residues. CDR3 sequence (DNA): TGTGCCAGCAGCCTTCAGGGGGCCGGCAAAAACATTCAGTACTTC. It codes for CASSLQGAGKNIQYF.

This clonotype occurred many times. J is TRBJ2-3 and V is TRBV28; 12 positions match TRBD2. With V trimmed by 6 bases and J by 7 bases, 11 bases remained unmatched. Germline CDR1 and CDR2: MDHEN and SYDVKM. The CDR3 length is 16 residues. The CDR3 DNA is TGTGCCAGCAGCCTTTCGCTAGCGGGGGGGCGAAATACGCAGTATTTT. It is translated as CASSLSLAGGRNTQYF.

Concerning this clonotype: Sequence at one end of the junction differs from germline and may be a read error. CDR3 in amino acids: CATSDPGTGLLRF. The CDR3 DNA sequence: TGTGCCACCAGTGATCCCGGGACAGGTTTACTCCGCTTC. The chain carries TRBV24-1 and TRBJ1-2; the match to TRBD1 covers 8 bases. CDR1 is KGHDR and CDR2 is SFDVKD in the germline V gene. This CDR3 spans 13 amino acids.

This clonotype was detected many times. The V gene is TRBV7-2, the J gene TRBJ1-2; D is possibly TRBD1 (6 bases). Germline V gene lookup returns CDR1 SGHTA and CDR2 FQGNSA. The CDR3 is 12 amino acids. Trimming cost V 5 bases and J 7 bases, with 11 bases left between them. CDR3 sequence (DNA): TGTGCCAGCAGCAATAAGGGGGTTGGCTACACCTTC. Protein sequence: CASSNKGVGYTF.

This clonotype was observed a handful of times. The rearrangement links TRBV2 to TRBJ2-2; D is unclear. Per germline, CDR1 SNHLY and CDR2 FYNNEI. The CDR3 has 16 amino acids. Trimming took off 3 bases at V and 5 bases at J, with 16 bases between the two ends. In nucleotides, the CDR3 is TGTGCCAGCAGTGAGAAGGGAATGTTTGGAACCGGGGAGCTGTTTTTT. This sequence encodes CASSEKGMFGTGELFF.

Many counts were recorded for this clonotype. The chain employs TRBV4-3 and TRBJ2-1; D gene unclear. Deletions cut 0 bases from V and 7 bases from J, with 7 bases between. CDR3 size: 13 residues. In germline, CDR1 is LGHNA, CDR2 YSLEER. The CDR3 loop is CASSQERGNEQFF. The CDR3 bases are TGCGCCAGCAGCCAAGAACGAGGTAATGAGCAGTTCTTC.

This clonotype was detected a few times. The chain recombines TRBV7-9 with TRBJ1-4, with a possible D match to TRBD1 (5 bases). V gave up 4 bases and J gave up 3 bases, with 18 bases separating them. In germline, CDR1 is SEHNR, CDR2 FQNEAQ (reference sequence). This CDR3 spans 17 amino acids. The CDR3 protein is CASSSDKPRESNEKLFF. As DNA, the CDR3 is TGTGCCAGCAGCTCGGACAAACCCCGGGAATCTAATGAAAAACTGTTTTTT.

Ten or more counts support this clonotype. CDR3 DNA sequence: TGTGCCAGCAGTTACTCTAGCGGGGGGGCCGATGAGCAGTTCTTC. This translates into CASSYSSGGADEQFF. The chain links TRBV6-2 or TRBV6-3 to TRBJ2-1, with TRBD2 identical over 11 bases. V was clipped by 0 bases and J by 8 bases; unmatched bases: 3. Per the germline V gene, CDR1 is MNHEY and CDR2 is SVGEGT. The CDR3 sequence is 15 residues long.